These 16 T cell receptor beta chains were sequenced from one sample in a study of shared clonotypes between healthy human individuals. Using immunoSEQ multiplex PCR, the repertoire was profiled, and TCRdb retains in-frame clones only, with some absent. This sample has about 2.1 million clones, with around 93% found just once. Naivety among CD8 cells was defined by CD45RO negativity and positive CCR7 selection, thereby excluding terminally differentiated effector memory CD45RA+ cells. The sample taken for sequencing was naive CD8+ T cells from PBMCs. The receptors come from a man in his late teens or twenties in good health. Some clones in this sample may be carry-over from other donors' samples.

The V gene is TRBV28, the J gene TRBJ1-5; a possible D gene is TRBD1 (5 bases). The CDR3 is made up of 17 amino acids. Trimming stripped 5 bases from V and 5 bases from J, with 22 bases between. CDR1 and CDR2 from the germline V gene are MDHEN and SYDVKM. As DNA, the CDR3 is TGTGCCAGCAGTCCTATCCGAGAATCGGGGCGGGATCAGCCCCAGCATTTT. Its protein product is CASSPIRESGRDQPQHF.

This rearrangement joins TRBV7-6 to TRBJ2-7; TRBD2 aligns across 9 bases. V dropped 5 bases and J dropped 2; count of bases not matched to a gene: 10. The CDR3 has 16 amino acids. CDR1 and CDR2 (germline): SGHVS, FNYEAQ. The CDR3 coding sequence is TGTGCCAGCAGCCCAACTAGCGGGCCCTCTACCTACGAGCAGTACTTC. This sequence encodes CASSPTSGPSTYEQYF.

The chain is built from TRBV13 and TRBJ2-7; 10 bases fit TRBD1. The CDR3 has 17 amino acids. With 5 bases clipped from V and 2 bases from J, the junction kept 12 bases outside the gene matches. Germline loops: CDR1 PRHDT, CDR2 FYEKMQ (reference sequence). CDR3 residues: CASSVGTGDPFAYEQYF. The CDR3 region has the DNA TGTGCCAGCAGCGTCGGGACAGGGGATCCCTTTGCCTACGAGCAGTACTTC. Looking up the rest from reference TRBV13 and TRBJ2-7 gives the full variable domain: AAGVIQSPRHLIKEKRETATLKCYPIPRHDTVYWYQQGPGQDPQFLISFYEKMQSDKGSIPDRFSAQQFSDYHSELNMSSLELGDSALYFCASSVGTGDPFAYEQYFGPGTRLTVT.

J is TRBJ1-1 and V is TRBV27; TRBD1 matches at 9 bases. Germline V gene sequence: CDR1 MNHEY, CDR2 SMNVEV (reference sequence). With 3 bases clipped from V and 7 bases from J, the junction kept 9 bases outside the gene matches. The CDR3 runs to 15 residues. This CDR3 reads CASSFIQGAQGEAFF. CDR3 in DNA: TGTGCCAGCAGTTTCATACAGGGGGCGCAGGGTGAAGCTTTCTTT.

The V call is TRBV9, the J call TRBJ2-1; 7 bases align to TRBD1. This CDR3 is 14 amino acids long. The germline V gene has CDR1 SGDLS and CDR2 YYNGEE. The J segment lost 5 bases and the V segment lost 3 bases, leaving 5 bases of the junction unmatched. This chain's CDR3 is CASSGGQYHNEQFF. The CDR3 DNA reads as TGTGCCAGCAGCGGGGGACAGTATCACAATGAGCAGTTCTTC.

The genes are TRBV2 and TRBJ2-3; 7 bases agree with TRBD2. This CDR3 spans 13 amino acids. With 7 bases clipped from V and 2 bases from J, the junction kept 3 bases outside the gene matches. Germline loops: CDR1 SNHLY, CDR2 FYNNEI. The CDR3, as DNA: TGTGCCAGCAAAGCGGGGACCACAGATACGCAGTATTTT. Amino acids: CASKAGTTDTQYF.

The CDR3 is CASSQGEGLGAFF. The CDR3, as DNA: TGTGCCAGCAGCCAAGGGGAGGGGCTAGGAGCTTTCTTT. The gene calls are TRBV14 and TRBJ1-1; D is possibly TRBD1 (5 bases). Germline V CDR1 and CDR2: SGHDN, FVKESK. This CDR3 has 13 residues. Deletions cut 1 base from V and 10 bases from J, with 13 bases between.

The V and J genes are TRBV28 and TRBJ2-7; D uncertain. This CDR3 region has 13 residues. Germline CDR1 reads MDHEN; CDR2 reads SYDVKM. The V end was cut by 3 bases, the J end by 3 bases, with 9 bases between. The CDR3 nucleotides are TGTGCCAGCAGTTTGGCACAGAACTACGAGCAGTACTTC. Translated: CASSLAQNYEQYF.

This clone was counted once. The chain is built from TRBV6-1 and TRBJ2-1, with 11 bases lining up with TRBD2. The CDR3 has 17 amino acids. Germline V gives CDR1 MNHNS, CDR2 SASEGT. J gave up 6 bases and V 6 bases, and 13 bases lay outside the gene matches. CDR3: CASRERILAGGRNEQFF. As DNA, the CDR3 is TGTGCCAGCAGAGAACGGATTCTAGCGGGAGGCCGCAATGAGCAGTTCTTC.

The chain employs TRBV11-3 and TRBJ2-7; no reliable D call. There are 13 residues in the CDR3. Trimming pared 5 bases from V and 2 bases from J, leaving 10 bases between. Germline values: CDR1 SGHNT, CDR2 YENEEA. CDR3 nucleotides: TGTGCCAGCAGCACCGGACGGACCTACGAGCAGTACTTC. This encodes CASSTGRTYEQYF.

The CDR3 reads CASSYPQEGVRGTGELFF. In nucleotides, the CDR3 is TGTGCCAGCAGCTATCCACAGGAAGGGGTCCGTGGCACCGGGGAGCTGTTTTTT. This chain links TRBV7-9 with TRBJ2-2, with D possibly matching TRBD1 (5 bases). The CDR3 is 18 residues long. The V and J ends lost 4 bases and 4 bases respectively, with 22 bases between them. CDR1 is SEHNR, CDR2 FQNEAQ, per germline (reference sequence).

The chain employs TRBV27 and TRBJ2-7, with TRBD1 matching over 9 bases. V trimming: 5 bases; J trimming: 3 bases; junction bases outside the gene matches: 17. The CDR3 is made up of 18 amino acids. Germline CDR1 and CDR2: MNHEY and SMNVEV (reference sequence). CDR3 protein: CASSPLFGQGSLGYEQYF. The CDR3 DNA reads TGTGCCAGCAGTCCTCTGTTTGGACAGGGGTCTCTCGGCTACGAGCAGTACTTC.

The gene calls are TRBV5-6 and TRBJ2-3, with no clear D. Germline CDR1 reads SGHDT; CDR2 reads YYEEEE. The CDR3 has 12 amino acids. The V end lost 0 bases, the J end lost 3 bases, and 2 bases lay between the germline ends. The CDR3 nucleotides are TGTGCCAGCAGCTTGGAGACAGATACGCAGTATTTT. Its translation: CASSLETDTQYF.

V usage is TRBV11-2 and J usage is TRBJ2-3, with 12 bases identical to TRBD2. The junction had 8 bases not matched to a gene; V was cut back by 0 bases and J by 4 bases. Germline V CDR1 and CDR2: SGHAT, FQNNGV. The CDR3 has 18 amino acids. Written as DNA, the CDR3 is TGTGCCAGCAGCTTAGATCTCGCCCTAGCGGGAGGGGCAGATACGCAGTATTTT. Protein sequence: CASSLDLALAGGADTQYF.

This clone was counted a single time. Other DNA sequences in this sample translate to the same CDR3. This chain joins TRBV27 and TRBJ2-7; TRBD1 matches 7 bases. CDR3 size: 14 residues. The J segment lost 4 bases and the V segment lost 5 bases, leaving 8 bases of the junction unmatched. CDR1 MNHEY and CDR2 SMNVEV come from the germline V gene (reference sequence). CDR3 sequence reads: CASSLQGPLYEQYF. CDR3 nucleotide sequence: TGTGCCAGCAGTCTACAGGGGCCCCTATACGAGCAGTACTTC.

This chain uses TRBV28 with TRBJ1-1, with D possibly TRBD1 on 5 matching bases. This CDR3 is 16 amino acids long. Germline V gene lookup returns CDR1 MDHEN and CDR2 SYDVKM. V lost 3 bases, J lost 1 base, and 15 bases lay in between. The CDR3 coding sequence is TGTGCCAGCAGTTTGCACCCCCCGGGGGGGAACACTGAAGCTTTCTTT. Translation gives CASSLHPPGGNTEAFF.